One sample yielded the 32 T cell receptor beta chains listed below, sequenced in a study of OX40 agonist ivuxolimab in advanced cancers. Method: immunoSEQ multiplex PCR; TCRdb's copy keeps in-frame clones and lacks some. The table lists roughly 53,000 clones, roughly 80% of them singletons, with 13% in the top ten. The specimen was CD4+ or CD8+ T cells sorted from blood, collected in a trial of the OX40 agonist ivuxolimab. Source of these receptors: an adult with an advanced solid tumor such as melanoma, head and neck, liver or kidney cancer.

The J gene is TRBJ2-3, the V gene TRBV7-8; D tentatively fits TRBD1 or TRBD2 (6 bases each). Per germline, CDR1 SGHVS and CDR2 FQNEAQ. CDR3 length: 12 amino acids. V lost 3 bases to trimming and J lost 8 bases, with 9 bases between them. Written as DNA, the CDR3 is TGTGCCAGCAGCTTGGGGGGCGGTACGCAGTATTTT. It yields the protein CASSLGGGTQYF.

The chain links TRBV27 to TRBJ1-1; TRBD1 aligns across 9 bases. Germline-derived CDR1 and CDR2 are MNHEY and SMNVEV (reference sequence). The CDR3 is 15 residues long. V lost 5 bases and J lost 4; bases outside the gene matches: 8. The CDR3: CASSPRRDRATEAFF. Here the CDR3 DNA reads TGTGCCAGCAGTCCACGACGGGACAGGGCCACTGAAGCTTTCTTT.

Within the sample, this clone is medium-sized. The V call is TRBV27, the J call TRBJ2-5; 9 positions match TRBD2. Trimming took 2 bases from V and 5 from J; bases not matched to a gene: 27. The CDR3 loop spans 22 amino acids. Germline V gene lookup returns CDR1 MNHEY and CDR2 SMNVEV (reference sequence). CDR3 DNA: TGTGCCAGCAGTTTAAGCCCCCCGGTGGGGGGATTGGTATCTAGCGGGGCGGAGACCCAGTACTTC. It codes for CASSLSPPVGGLVSSGAETQYF.

The rearrangement joins TRBV9 to TRBJ2-1; TRBD2 matches 10 bases. With V trimmed by 5 bases and J by 7 bases, 9 bases remained unmatched. The CDR3 loop spans 15 amino acids. Per the germline V gene, CDR1 is SGDLS and CDR2 is YYNGEE. CDR3 DNA: TGTGCCAGCAGTCGGAGCGGGAGGGCGGTAAATGAGCAGTTCTTC. As protein: CASSRSGRAVNEQFF.

This chain links TRBV30 with TRBJ2-1; no clear D. Trimming shortened V by 2 bases and J by 5 bases, and 13 bases separated the two germline ends. The CDR3 length is 14 residues. The germline V gene has CDR1 GTSNPN and CDR2 SVGIG (reference sequence). The CDR3 loop reads CAWSIERHNNEQFF. The CDR3 coding sequence is TGTGCCTGGAGTATTGAACGCCATAACAATGAGCAGTTCTTC.

The chain combines TRBV7-7 with TRBJ1-1; D not certain. The CDR3 extends over 13 amino acids. V was pared by 3 bases and J by 4 bases, with 9 bases between. Germline-derived CDR1 and CDR2 are SSHAT and FNYEAQ (reference sequence). CDR3 sequence: CASSLGRTTEAFF. As DNA, the CDR3 is TGTGCCAGCAGCTTGGGCAGGACCACTGAAGCTTTCTTT.

The J gene is TRBJ1-2, the V gene TRBV29-1; D ambiguous. CDR3 length equals 13 residues. V lost 3 bases and J lost 6, with 14 bases in between. Germline V CDR1 and CDR2: SQVTM, ANQGSEA. CDR3 sequence: CSVDEAAANGYTF. The CDR3 DNA is TGCAGCGTTGATGAGGCGGCCGCTAATGGCTACACCTTC.

The CDR3 DNA reads as TGCGCCAGCAGCCAAGCCCCGAGCACCGGGGAGCTGTTTTTT. Its protein product is CASSQAPSTGELFF. The chain has TRBV4-1 and TRBJ2-2; D is unresolved. The CDR3 runs 14 residues. Trimming pared 1 base from V and 4 bases from J, leaving 7 bases between. Germline CDR1 reads MGHRA; CDR2 reads YSYEKL.

This chain links TRBV6-5 with TRBJ1-2; no firm D call. The germline V gene encodes CDR1 MNHEY and CDR2 SVGAGI. V was clipped by 8 bases and J by 3 bases, with 13 bases between them. CDR3 size: 13 residues. CDR3 sequence reads: CASRRLWDYGYTF. CDR3 DNA sequence: TGTGCCAGCCGTAGGCTCTGGGACTATGGCTACACCTTC.

The CDR3 is CASSSDPPGVVAFF. The CDR3 region has the DNA TGTGCCAGCAGTTCAGATCCCCCGGGGGTGGTGGCGTTCTTC. The chain employs TRBV27 and TRBJ2-1, with a possible D match to TRBD2 (6 bases). Trimming removed 4 bases from V and 15 bases from J, with 22 bases in between. The germline gives CDR1 MNHEY, CDR2 SMNVEV (reference sequence). This CDR3 spans 14 amino acids.

The rearrangement joins TRBV19 to TRBJ1-2; tentative D call: TRBD1 (5 bases). Trimming shortened V by 4 bases and J by 4 bases, and 10 bases separated the two germline ends. The CDR3 loop spans 13 amino acids. Germline assignment: CDR1 LNHDA and CDR2 SQIVND (reference sequence). The CDR3 DNA reads TGTGCCAGTAGTACGGGGGATGGCTATGGCTACACCTTC. Translating it yields CASSTGDGYGYTF.

The CDR3 coding sequence is TGCGCCAGCAGCTTGGAAGGAGGGGACGGGGCGACAGATACGCAGTATTTT. Its translation is CASSLEGGDGATDTQYF. The chain joins TRBV5-1 to TRBJ2-3; weak D call: TRBD2 (6 bases). The CDR3 is made up of 17 amino acids. CDR1 and CDR2 from the germline V gene are SGHRS and YFSETQ. Trimming cost V 0 bases and J 3 bases, with 17 bases left between them.

The J gene is TRBJ1-5, the V gene TRBV7-2, with a possible D match to TRBD1 (5 bases). The V gene's germline CDR1 is SGHTA and CDR2 FQGNSA. Trimming removed 4 bases from V and 3 bases from J, with 10 bases in between. This CDR3 is built from 14 residues. CDR3 protein: CASSYRGPNQPQHF. CDR3 nucleotide sequence: TGTGCCAGCAGCTACCGGGGCCCCAATCAGCCCCAGCATTTT.

The gene calls are TRBV5-1 and TRBJ1-3, with D maybe TRBD1 (6 bases). Germline lookup yields CDR1 SGHRS and CDR2 YFSETQ. The CDR3 covers 17 residues. With 5 bases removed from V and 4 bases from J, the gap between germline ends came to 22 bases. CDR3 residues: CASSLTPAGESGNTIYF. The CDR3 nucleotides read TGCGCCAGCAGTCTTACCCCCGCAGGGGAATCAGGAAACACCATATATTTT.

This chain joins TRBV5-1 and TRBJ2-5; perhaps TRBD1 as D (6 bases). Germline CDR1 SGHRS, CDR2 YFSETQ. This CDR3 is built from 15 residues. Trimming left V 0 bases short and J 5 bases short, with 14 bases between. CDR3 protein: CASSLGTDYGETQYF. As DNA, the CDR3 is TGCGCCAGCAGCTTGGGGACAGACTATGGGGAGACCCAGTACTTC.

This chain links TRBV6-6 with TRBJ1-2, with TRBD1 matching over 7 bases. V shed 9 bases, J shed 4 bases, and the junction held 11 bases outside the gene matches. The germline gives CDR1 MNHNY, CDR2 SVGAGI (reference sequence). The CDR3 is 14 amino acids. CDR3 sequence reads: CASVDRVGSYGYTF. The CDR3 coding sequence is TGTGCCAGTGTCGACAGGGTAGGGAGCTATGGCTACACCTTC.

This clone was recorded only once. V is TRBV11-1 and J is TRBJ2-5; D is ambiguous. CDR1 SGHAT and CDR2 FQDESV come from the germline V gene (reference sequence). The CDR3 length is 14 residues. The ends were cut back, 0 bases at V and 1 base at J, with 6 bases in the middle. The CDR3 sequence is CASSLARSQETQYF. As DNA, the CDR3 is TGTGCCAGCAGCTTAGCTCGTTCCCAAGAGACCCAGTACTTC.

This chain links TRBV2 with TRBJ1-1; a weak D match, TRBD1 (5 bases). Germline-derived CDR1 and CDR2 are SNHLY and FYNNEI. Trimming shortened V by 4 bases and J by 1 base, and 22 bases separated the two germline ends. The CDR3 is 18 residues long. As DNA, the CDR3 is TGTGCCAGCAGTGGTATATTCTGGGCAGGACAACCGAACACTGAAGCTTTCTTT. Protein: CASSGIFWAGQPNTEAFF.

This clone was seen a single time. The rearrangement uses TRBV5-6 and TRBJ2-7; 12 bases match TRBD2. V lost 4 bases and J lost 0; bases outside the gene matches: 5. CDR3 size: 16 residues. The V gene's germline CDR1 is SGHDT and CDR2 YYEEEE. In DNA form, the CDR3 reads TGTGCCAGCAGCCGTAAACTAGCGGGGGGCTCCTACGAGCAGTACTTC. Encoded protein: CASSRKLAGGSYEQYF.

The chain combines TRBV19 with TRBJ2-1, with D perhaps matching TRBD1 (6 bases). This CDR3 is built from 15 residues. The germline gives CDR1 LNHDA, CDR2 SQIVND (reference sequence). Trimming removed 3 bases at V and 0 bases at J, with 9 bases between. The DNA of the CDR3 is TGTGCCAGTAGTATGAGGGGGAGCTCCTACAATGAGCAGTTCTTC. Residues: CASSMRGSSYNEQFF. The full variable domain, in which reference TRBV19 and TRBJ2-1 provide the parts outside the CDR3, is DGGITQSPKYLFRKEGQNVTLSCEQNLNHDAMYWYRQDPGQGLRLIYYSQIVNDFQKGDIAEGYSVSREKKESFPLTVTSAQKNPTAFYLCASSMRGSSYNEQFFGPGTRLTVL.

For the CDR3, the DNA is TGTGCCAGCAGTCTGGGGCCACAAGCTTTCTTT. It specifies CASSLGPQAFF. This rearrangement joins TRBV6-1 to TRBJ1-1, with D possibly TRBD1 on 5 matching bases. The CDR3 spans 11 residues. Trimming took off 5 bases at V and 9 bases at J, with 10 bases between the two ends. Germline loops: CDR1 MNHNS, CDR2 SASEGT.

The chain combines TRBV27 with TRBJ1-2; TRBD1 might be the D (5 bases). Trimming removed 2 bases from V and 8 bases from J, with 15 bases in between. The CDR3 extends over 14 amino acids. CDR1 and CDR2 (germline): MNHEY, SMNVEV (reference sequence). This chain's CDR3 is CASSLTGRPTGYTF. As DNA, the CDR3 is TGTGCCAGCAGTTTAACGGGACGACCGACAGGCTACACCTTC.

This clone appeared once. V gene TRBV27 combines with J gene TRBJ2-1, with TRBD2 matching over 8 bases. V was clipped by 6 bases and J by 9 bases; unmatched bases: 7. The CDR3 totals 13 residues. Germline V gene sequence: CDR1 MNHEY, CDR2 SMNVEV (reference sequence). The CDR3 loop is CASRQSGGGEQFF. The CDR3 region has the DNA TGTGCCAGCAGGCAAAGCGGGGGCGGTGAGCAGTTCTTC.

CDR3 region: CAWSVNRGIGSPLHF. The CDR3 DNA reads as TGTGCCTGGAGTGTGAACAGGGGGATTGGTTCACCCCTCCACTTT. The gene calls are TRBV30 and TRBJ1-6; 8 nucleotides line up with TRBD1. The CDR3 contains 15 residues. Unmatched junction bases numbered 7, after V lost 0 bases and J lost 9 bases. In germline, CDR1 is GTSNPN, CDR2 SVGIG (reference sequence).

This clone was observed a few times. V usage is TRBV28 and J usage is TRBJ2-7, with D perhaps matching TRBD2 (6 bases). The V gene's germline CDR1 is MDHEN and CDR2 SYDVKM. This CDR3 spans 16 amino acids. V was pared by 2 bases and J by 0 bases, with 14 bases between. CDR3 coding DNA: TGTGCCAGCAGTTTAGGGTTAGCGGAGCTCTCCTACGAGCAGTACTTC. Amino acid sequence: CASSLGLAELSYEQYF.

As DNA, the CDR3 is TGTGCCAGTACCAACTTGGGGATGAGCACTGAAGCTTTCTTT. The encoded protein is CASTNLGMSTEAFF. The rearrangement uses TRBV6-1 and TRBJ1-1; D is uncertain. V lost 9 bases and J 4 bases, leaving 18 bases between the germline ends. CDR1 and CDR2 from the germline V gene are MNHNS and SASEGT. This CDR3 is built from 14 residues.

The chain joins TRBV7-8 to TRBJ2-3; possibly TRBD1 or TRBD2 for D (5 bases each). The CDR3 covers 15 residues. The germline V gene has CDR1 SGHVS and CDR2 FQNEAQ. The V gene lost 6 bases and the J gene lost 2 bases, with 15 bases spanning the gap. CDR3 protein: CASSSAGTDTDTQYF. CDR3 DNA sequence: TGTGCCAGCAGTTCGGCCGGGACGGACACAGATACGCAGTATTTT.

The J gene is TRBJ2-3, the V gene TRBV7-3; TRBD1 agrees at 12 bases. The CDR3 runs 14 residues. Germline V lookup: CDR1 SGHTA, CDR2 FQGTGA. The ends lost 5 bases at V and 7 bases at J; junction bases unmatched: 4. The CDR3 is CASSPGTGGNTQYF. CDR3 sequence (DNA): TGTGCCAGCAGCCCAGGGACAGGGGGCAATACGCAGTATTTT.

The CDR3 loop reads CASGSGTGVYGEQYF. The DNA of the CDR3 is TGTGCCAGCGGTTCCGGGACAGGGGTATATGGCGAGCAGTACTTC. V is TRBV6-5 and J is TRBJ2-7, with 10 bases that match TRBD1. CDR1 is MNHEY, CDR2 SVGAGI, per germline. The CDR3 consists of 15 residues. The junction had 13 bases not matched to a gene; V was cut back by 8 bases and J by 6 bases.

The rearrangement joins TRBV5-6 to TRBJ2-7, with no clear D. With 1 base removed from V and 5 bases from J, the gap between germline ends came to 7 bases. From germline, CDR1 is SGHDT and CDR2 YYEEEE. This CDR3 region has 12 residues. The CDR3 region has the DNA TGTGCCAGCAGCTTGCTCGGTGACGAGCAGTACTTC. Its protein is CASSLLGDEQYF. The entire variable domain, with the rest obtained from reference TRBV5-6 and TRBJ2-7, is as follows: DAGVTQSPTHLIKTRGQQVTLRCSPKSGHDTVSWYQQALGQGPQFIFQYYEEEERQRGNFPDRFSGHQFPNYSSELNVNALLLGDSALYLCASSLLGDEQYFGPGTRLTVT.

This chain connects TRBV11-2 to TRBJ1-6; unclear D gene. Germline values: CDR1 SGHAT, CDR2 FQNNGV. This CDR3 comprises 13 residues. With 4 bases removed from V and 0 bases from J, the gap between germline ends came to 1 base. This CDR3 is CASSSSYNSPLHF. The DNA of the CDR3 is TGTGCCAGCAGCTCCTCCTATAATTCACCCCTCCACTTT.

V usage is TRBV2 and J usage is TRBJ1-5, with D tentatively TRBD1 (6 bases). The CDR3 length is 14 residues. V lost 4 bases and J lost 3, with 10 bases in between. CDR1 SNHLY and CDR2 FYNNEI come from the germline V gene. CDR3 protein: CASSAQGNNQPQHF. DNA for the CDR3: TGTGCCAGCAGTGCACAGGGAAACAATCAGCCCCAGCATTTT.